This entry describes one T cell receptor (beta chain). These data belong to a study of OX40 agonist ivuxolimab in advanced cancers. Study context: The patients received ivuxolimab by intravenous route every 2 weeks at 0.01 to 10 mg/kg. Two patients with cutaneous melanoma and one with hepatocellular carcinoma, three in total, showed partial responses.

J lost 5 bases, V lost 5 bases, and 3 bases had no gene match. The CDR3 has 12 residues. Germline V gene data show CDR1 as SGHVS and CDR2 as FNYEAQ. The repertoire was sequenced with immunoSEQ multiplex PCR; TCRdb's copy has only in-frame clones and lacks some. Of about 37,000 clones listed, 85% are singletons. This TCR derives from an adult with an advanced solid tumor such as melanoma, head and neck, liver or kidney cancer. Sequencing used CD4+ or CD8+ T cells sorted from blood, obtained in a trial of the OX40 agonist ivuxolimab. J is TRBJ2-7 and V is TRBV7-6, with 7 bases lining up with TRBD1. CDR3 sequence: CASSATGNEQYF. The CDR3 DNA sequence: TGTGCCAGCAGCGCGACAGGGAACGAGCAGTACTTC. Together with reference TRBV7-6 and TRBJ2-7, the CDR3 gives the full variable domain: GAGVSQSPRYKVTKRGQDVALRCDPISGHVSLYWYRQALGQGPEFLTYFNYEAQQDKSGLPNDRFSAERPEGSISTLTIQRTEQRDSAMYRCASSATGNEQYFGPGTRLTVT.